These 23 T cell receptor beta chains were all obtained from the same sample, sequenced in a study of blood T cells in healthy people across ages. The second PCR ran about 6 to 11 cycles with a sample-barcoded 5' primer and J-beta primers. TCRdb ran MiXCR on the 5' RACE reads and lists one entry per CDR3 protein. The sample contains approximately 700,000 distinct CDR3 sequences, around 32% of which appear only once. Sequencing was done on a sample of blood. Receptors were obtained from an elderly woman in good health.

This clonotype was seen only a few times. The CDR3 sequence is CSAPRDIYGYTF. DNA for the CDR3: TGCAGTGCTCCCCGGGACATCTATGGCTACACCTTC. V is TRBV20-1 and J is TRBJ1-2, with D possibly TRBD1 on 6 matching bases. The V gene's germline CDR1 is DFQATT and CDR2 SNEGSKA (reference sequence). V was clipped by 5 bases and J by 4 bases, with 11 bases between them. This CDR3 has 12 residues.

As regards this clonotype: One base away lies a much larger clone, so this may be a sequencing read error. The chain links TRBV18 to TRBJ2-5; D ambiguous. The DNA matches TRBJ2-7 better at its end, which makes the J call doubtful. CDR3 length: 14 amino acids. Germline V gene data show CDR1 as KGHSH and CDR2 as LQKENI. CDR3 coding DNA: TGTGCCAGCACACCTGCGAGATCTCTTTCCGAGCAGTACTTC. This translates into CASTPARSLSEQYF.

Only a few counts were recorded for this clonotype. A single base separates this from a much larger clone, so it may be a read error. This chain uses TRBV20-1 with TRBJ2-5; 11 bases are a match to TRBD1. V lost 5 bases, J lost 11 bases, and 16 bases stayed unmatched. The CDR3 has 15 residues. Per the germline V gene, CDR1 is DFQATT and CDR2 is SNEGSKA (reference sequence). The CDR3 sequence is CSAGTGQGVDNEQYF. In nucleotides, the CDR3 is TGCAGTGCTGGGACGGGACAGGGGGTAGACAATGAGCAGTACTTC.

In this sample, this clonotype turned up a few times. The genes are TRBV11-1 and TRBJ1-1, with 7 nucleotides matching TRBD1. The CDR3 extends over 15 amino acids. V shed 4 bases, J shed 1 base, and the junction held 6 bases outside the gene matches. Germline assignment: CDR1 SGHAT and CDR2 FQDESV (reference sequence). The CDR3 DNA follows: TGTGCCAGCAGCTCCGGGGACAGCAAGAACACTGAAGCTTTCTTT. Its translation is CASSSGDSKNTEAFF.

The rearrangement uses TRBV9 and TRBJ2-1; 13 nucleotides align to TRBD2. This CDR3 contains 17 residues. Germline-derived CDR1 and CDR2 are SGDLS and YYNGEE. The ends lost 0 bases at V and 9 bases at J; junction bases unmatched: 9. CDR3 protein: CASSVAVRTSGGSEQFF. CDR3 nucleotide sequence: TGTGCCAGCAGCGTAGCGGTCCGGACTAGCGGGGGAAGTGAGCAGTTCTTC.

Comment on this clonotype: A much larger clone lies a single base off, so this may be a read error. The chain links TRBV5-6 to TRBJ2-1; no firm D call. Germline CDR1 is SGHDT and CDR2 is YYEEEE. V was shortened by 3 bases and J by 3 bases, with 10 bases between the two germline ends. CDR3 length: 14 residues. The CDR3 spells CASSWFRHYNEQFF. DNA of the CDR3: TGTGCCAGCAGCTGGTTCCGACACTACAATGAGCAGTTCTTC.

As regards this clonotype: A much bigger clone sits one base away, suggesting this may be a read error. The gene calls are TRBV6-2 or TRBV6-3 and TRBJ2-7; no clear D gene. The CDR3 runs 14 residues. Germline loops: CDR1 MNHEY, CDR2 SVGEGT. Trimming removed 4 bases at V and 7 bases at J, with 17 bases between. DNA of the CDR3: TGTGCCAGCAGTTTTTGGACCGATGCGGATGAGCAGTACTTC. It is translated as CASSFWTDADEQYF.

This clonotype appeared once. The chain uses TRBV6-5 and TRBJ2-6; 7 bases fit TRBD1. The CDR3 runs to 17 residues. V trimming: 0 bases; J trimming: 0 bases; junction bases outside the gene matches: 2. CDR1 MNHEY and CDR2 SVGAGI come from the germline V gene. The CDR3 spells CASSYSTGISGANVLTF. The CDR3 nucleotides read TGTGCCAGCAGTTACTCGACAGGGATCTCTGGGGCCAACGTCCTGACTTTC.

At least ten counts were recorded for this clonotype. The rearrangement uses TRBV6-1 and TRBJ1-2; D is ambiguous. Germline lookup yields CDR1 MNHNS and CDR2 SASEGT. The CDR3 is made up of 14 amino acids. The V gene lost 1 base and the J gene lost 8 bases, with 14 bases spanning the gap. CDR3: CASSEGWAVGGYTF. CDR3 coding DNA: TGTGCCAGCAGTGAAGGCTGGGCAGTGGGAGGCTACACCTTC.

This clonotype was picked up many times. A much larger clone lies a single base off, so this may be a read error. The chain combines TRBV20-1 with TRBJ2-1; 8 bases line up with TRBD1. Looked up from germline, CDR1 is DFQATT and CDR2 is SNEGSKA (reference sequence). The CDR3 has 12 amino acids. The CDR3 coding sequence is TGCAGGGCTGCGGACAGGGTCAATGAGCAGTTCTTC. Its protein product is CRAADRVNEQFF.

In the case of this clonotype: This sequence may be a read error, since a much larger clone differs from it by one base. The chain couples TRBV6-6 to TRBJ1-5, with TRBD1 as a possible D gene (5 bases). Germline CDR1 reads MNHNY; CDR2 reads SVGAGI (reference sequence). V gave up 8 bases and J gave up 5 bases, with 13 bases separating them. The CDR3 covers 13 residues. CDR3 sequence (DNA): TGTGCCAGCGGAGTGGGGGATCATCAGCCCCAGCATTTT. It translates to CASGVGDHQPQHF.

The V call is TRBV2, the J call TRBJ1-1; D is unclear. Germline lookup yields CDR1 SNHLY and CDR2 FYNNEI. CDR3 size: 14 residues. The V gene lost 2 bases and the J gene lost 5 bases, with 12 bases spanning the gap. CDR3 protein: CASSERAVVTEAFF. CDR3 sequence (DNA): TGTGCCAGCAGTGAACGGGCCGTGGTGACTGAAGCTTTCTTT.

About this clonotype: This sequence may be a read error, since a much larger clone differs from it by one base. The chain is built from TRBV7-9 and TRBJ1-1, with D perhaps matching TRBD1 (5 bases). The CDR3 has 15 amino acids. Per germline, CDR1 SEHNR and CDR2 FQNEAQ (reference sequence). CDR3 coding DNA: TGTTCCAGCACCCCGGGGGAGACGATGAACACTGAAGCTTTCTTT. Protein product: CSSTPGETMNTEAFF.

The gene calls are TRBV14 and TRBJ2-7; D not resolved. Deletions cut 4 bases from V and 12 bases from J, with 19 bases between. The V gene's germline CDR1 is SGHDN and CDR2 FVKESK. This CDR3 spans 13 amino acids. This chain's CDR3 is CASSRLPLGKRYF. DNA for the CDR3: TGTGCCAGCAGCCGCCTTCCTCTAGGCAAGCGGTACTTC.

This clonotype came up a few times. The V call is TRBV15, the J call TRBJ2-7; possible D gene TRBD2, 5 bases. The CDR3 is made up of 16 amino acids. Germline lookup yields CDR1 LNHNV and CDR2 YYDKDF (reference sequence). V lost 0 bases and J lost 6, with 18 bases in between. CDR3 coding DNA: TGTGCCACCAGCAGAGATGGTGCGGGTAAGAGAGGCGAGCAGTACTTC. Translated: CATSRDGAGKRGEQYF. Supplemented by reference TRBV15 and TRBJ2-7, the full variable domain reads DAMVIQNPRYQVTQFGKPVTLSCSQTLNHNVMYWYQQKSSQAPKLLFHYYDKDFNNEADTPDNFQSRRPNTSFCFLDIRSPGLGDTAMYLCATSRDGAGKRGEQYFGPGTRLTVT.

This CDR3 reads CSASFSFSGLDTDTQYF. The DNA of the CDR3 is TGCAGTGCTAGTTTCTCGTTTAGCGGGCTAGACACAGATACGCAGTATTTT. This chain connects TRBV20-1 to TRBJ2-3, with TRBD2 identical over 7 bases. CDR1 and CDR2 from the germline V gene are DFQATT and SNEGSKA (reference sequence). After removal of 3 bases from V and 2 bases from J, the junction contained 14 bases not matched to a gene. The CDR3 spans 17 residues.

Notes on this clonotype: Possible read error: a much larger clone is one base away. The gene calls are TRBV5-1 and TRBJ2-1; 8 bases are a match to TRBD1. This CDR3 is 13 amino acids long. Germline loops: CDR1 SGHRS, CDR2 YFSETQ. V lost 7 bases to trimming and J lost 10 bases; unmatched junction nucleotides: 10. The CDR3 DNA follows: TGCGCCAGCGGGACAGGAGTATCCTACGAGCAGTTCTTC. The encoded protein is CASGTGVSYEQFF.

This chain uses TRBV3-1 with TRBJ1-2; tentative D call: TRBD1 (6 bases). Per germline, CDR1 LGHDT and CDR2 YNNKEL (reference sequence). This CDR3 spans 15 amino acids. The V end was cut by 3 bases, the J end by 1 base, with 12 bases between. The CDR3 here is CASSQVGGHNYGYTF. CDR3 coding DNA: TGTGCCAGCAGCCAGGTCGGGGGACATAACTATGGCTACACCTTC.

This clonotype was detected a few times. The J gene is TRBJ1-1, the V gene TRBV20-1; D not resolved. CDR1 is DFQATT and CDR2 is SNEGSKA in the germline V gene (reference sequence). Trimming took 5 bases from V and 5 from J, leaving 15 bases between them. This CDR3 has 13 amino acids. The CDR3 reads CSAPRPGMTEAFF. In DNA, the CDR3 is TGCAGTGCTCCGAGGCCTGGCATGACTGAAGCTTTCTTT.

This sequence joins TRBV27 and TRBJ2-3, with a weak D call TRBD2 (6 bases). This CDR3 comprises 14 residues. The V gene lost 8 bases and the J gene lost 2 bases, with 14 bases spanning the gap. Germline V lookup: CDR1 MNHEY, CDR2 SMNVEV (reference sequence). The CDR3 nucleotides read TGTGCCAGCGCGAGACGGGACTTCACAGATACGCAGTATTTT. Translated: CASARRDFTDTQYF.

Ten or more counts support this clonotype. The chain couples TRBV9 to TRBJ2-3; unclear D gene. This CDR3 region has 13 residues. Germline loops: CDR1 SGDLS, CDR2 YYNGEE. Trimming took off 2 bases at V and 0 bases at J, with 4 bases between the two ends. The CDR3 region has the DNA TGTGCCAGCAGCGTCTTAAGCACAGATACGCAGTATTTT. Translation: CASSVLSTDTQYF.

This clonotype was counted a few times. DNA of the CDR3: TGCAGTGCTAAGAACGGGGCGAACACCGGGGAGCTGTTTTTT. Encoded protein: CSAKNGANTGELFF. The gene calls are TRBV29-1 and TRBJ2-2, with a tentative D call TRBD2 (5 bases). This CDR3 has 14 residues. Germline assignment: CDR1 SQVTM and CDR2 ANQGSEA.

This clonotype was counted only a few times. It may be a read error: a sequence one base away is much more abundant. The V gene is TRBV6-5, the J gene TRBJ2-5; tentative D call: TRBD2 (6 bases). CDR1 MNHEY and CDR2 SVGAGI come from the germline V gene. The CDR3 loop spans 12 amino acids. V was pared by 7 bases and J by 11 bases, with 17 bases between. The CDR3 sequence: CASNRPTREQYF. The CDR3, as DNA: TGTGCCAGCAACCGACCCACTCGGGAGCAGTACTTC.